The 9 T cell receptor beta chains in this list originate from one sample, sequenced in a study of shared clonotypes between healthy human individuals. Clones were read by immunoSEQ multiplex PCR, and TCRdb kept only the in-frame ones, dropping some. Altogether around 700,000 clones are present, approximately 79% being singletons, with the ten largest covering 1.5% to 2%. Sequencing used memory CD4+ T cells sorted from blood. This sample's subset: CD45RA-negative fraction. All receptors derive from a woman aged 25-40 years in good health.

V is TRBV29-1 and J is TRBJ2-2, with D maybe TRBD2 (5 bases). The CDR3 runs 13 residues. V gave up 8 bases and J gave up 7 bases, with 17 bases separating them. Germline V CDR1 and CDR2: SQVTM, ANQGSEA. The DNA for the CDR3 is TGCAGCATACGCCGGGGTACTGACGGGGAGCTGTTTTTT. It yields the protein CSIRRGTDGELFF.

V usage is TRBV5-4 and J usage is TRBJ2-7; TRBD1 agrees at 10 bases. This CDR3 region has 15 residues. The junction had 4 bases not matched to a gene; V was cut back by 0 bases and J by 4 bases. Germline V gene sequence: CDR1 SGHNT, CDR2 YYREEE (reference sequence). The CDR3 spells CASSLGDRGAYEQYF. CDR3 nucleotide sequence: TGTGCCAGCAGCTTGGGGGACAGGGGTGCTTACGAGCAGTACTTC.

The chain has TRBV7-9 and TRBJ1-1; D might be TRBD1 (6 bases). This CDR3 is built from 14 residues. Germline V gene sequence: CDR1 SEHNR, CDR2 FQNEAQ (reference sequence). The V gene lost 1 base and the J gene lost 2 bases, with 8 bases spanning the gap. The CDR3, as DNA: TGTGCCAGCAGCTTAGACAGGGATAACACTGAAGCTTTCTTT. This gives the protein CASSLDRDNTEAFF.

The chain has TRBV28 and TRBJ2-3, with D hard to call. V lost 3 bases and J lost 2, with 6 bases in between. Germline CDR1 MDHEN, CDR2 SYDVKM. CDR3 length: 13 residues. CDR3 coding DNA: TGTGCCAGCAGTTTTTGGGACACAGATACGCAGTATTTT. This sequence encodes CASSFWDTDTQYF.

The J gene is TRBJ2-7, the V gene TRBV6-6; the match to TRBD2 covers 13 bases. The CDR3 runs 16 residues. Trimming removed 6 bases from V and 3 bases from J; junction bases left unmatched: 8. Germline V gene sequence: CDR1 MNHNY, CDR2 SVGAGI (reference sequence). In DNA, the CDR3 is TGTGCCAGCAGGGCCGGACTAGCGGGAGATCTCTACGAGCAGTACTTC. Protein product: CASRAGLAGDLYEQYF.

This chain connects TRBV27 to TRBJ2-5; 7 positions agree with TRBD2. This CDR3 spans 13 amino acids. Unmatched junction bases numbered 6, after V lost 5 bases and J lost 6 bases. CDR1 and CDR2 from the germline V gene are MNHEY and SMNVEV (reference sequence). CDR3 nucleotides: TGTGCCAGCAGTACCCGGGGGACTAAGACCCAGTACTTC. As protein: CASSTRGTKTQYF.

DNA for the CDR3: TGCGCCAGCAGCCAAGATCCTAGCGGGATTTACAATGAGCAGTTCTTC. This encodes CASSQDPSGIYNEQFF. V usage is TRBV4-1 and J usage is TRBJ2-1, with 9 bases matching TRBD2. Germline CDR1 and CDR2: MGHRA and YSYEKL. The CDR3 covers 16 residues. V lost 0 bases and J lost 4; bases outside the gene matches: 4.

The sample holds many counts of this clone. This sequence joins TRBV7-8 and TRBJ2-7; 7 bases agree with TRBD2. Germline loops: CDR1 SGHVS, CDR2 FQNEAQ. CDR3 length equals 15 residues. V was clipped by 5 bases and J by 3 bases; unmatched bases: 10. The CDR3 is CASSLHRGELYEQYF. DNA of the CDR3: TGTGCCAGCAGCCTCCACCGGGGGGAGCTCTACGAGCAGTACTTC.

The chain carries TRBV4-1 and TRBJ2-7; D may match TRBD1 or TRBD2 (5 bases each). Germline loops: CDR1 MGHRA, CDR2 YSYEKL. V was pared by 0 bases and J by 2 bases, with 14 bases between. The CDR3 consists of 16 residues. DNA of the CDR3: TGCGCCAGCAGCCAAGATTTGGGGGTTTTAGCCTACGAGCAGTACTTC. This sequence encodes CASSQDLGVLAYEQYF.